Listed below are T cell receptor beta chains from one sample, sequenced in a study of control samples from healthy donors and cancer patients. Method: immunoSEQ multiplex PCR; TCRdb's copy keeps in-frame clones and lacks some. Of roughly 73,000 clones in the sample, 85% to 95% are singletons; the top ten hold about 5.6%. The sample taken for sequencing was blood. The source is an older woman in good health. Each CDR3 is given with its conserved first and last residue. A D gene is named only where the DNA matches it firmly. Not every row has a clone size; where given, it reads once, few, many or a size class.

j_gene	abundance	v_gene	d_gene	CDR3aa	CDR3nt
TRBJ2-1	.	TRBV6-6	TRBD1	CASSRQGAGRESSAYNEQFF	TGTGCCAGCAGTCGACAGGGGGCAGGGCGGGAGAGCTCTGCCTACAATGAGCAGTTCTTC
TRBJ2-7	.	TRBV27	.	CASSRGGSYEQYF	TGTGCCAGCAGTCGAGGGGGGTCCTACGAGCAGTACTTC
TRBJ2-7	once	TRBV5-1	TRBD1	CASSKGQGDHEQYF	TGCGCCAGCAGCAAAGGACAGGGGGACCACGAGCAGTACTTC
TRBJ1-2	.	TRBV27	.	CASSSPVGGYTF	TGTGCCAGCAGTTCCCCAGTAGGGGGCTACACCTTC
TRBJ2-7	few	TRBV30	.	CAWSGGTGQYF	TGTGCCTGGAGTGGCGGGACCGGGCAGTACTTC
TRBJ1-1	.	TRBV5-1	.	CASSWGTGGNTEAFF	TGCGCCAGCAGCTGGGGGACGGGGGGAAACACTGAAGCTTTCTTT
TRBJ2-1	.	TRBV5-4	.	CASSLELRQSSYNEQFF	TGTGCCAGCAGCTTGGAACTGCGACAGAGCTCCTACAATGAGCAGTTCTTC
TRBJ2-2	.	TRBV5-1	TRBD2	CASSFRTSGRNTGELFF	TGCGCCAGCAGCTTCAGGACTAGCGGTAGGAACACCGGGGAGCTGTTTTTT
TRBJ2-3	.	TRBV3-1/TRBV3-2	TRBD2	CASSQDPGSGGGTDTQYF	TGTGCCAGCAGCCAAGATCCCGGGAGCGGGGGGGGGACAGATACGCAGTATTTT
TRBJ1-6	.	TRBV7-9	.	CASSSEQKNSPLHF	TGTGCCAGCAGTAGTGAACAGAAGAATTCACCCCTCCACTTT
TRBJ1-1	.	TRBV2	.	CASSDERRTEAFF	TGTGCCAGCAGTGATGAGCGCCGCACTGAAGCTTTCTTT
TRBJ1-1	.	TRBV28	.	CASRTPPGPKEGTEAFF	TGTGCCAGCAGAACTCCTCCGGGGCCAAAAGAGGGCACTGAAGCTTTCTTT
TRBJ1-3	.	TRBV7-2	.	CASSPLGGFGNTIYF	TGTGCCAGCAGCCCATTGGGGGGCTTTGGAAACACCATATATTTT
TRBJ2-2	.	TRBV7-3	.	CASSLMFNTGELFF	TGTGCCAGCAGCTTAATGTTCAACACCGGGGAGCTGTTTTTT
TRBJ2-2	.	TRBV18	.	CASSPRTDFTGELFF	TGTGCCAGCTCACCACGGACAGACTTCACCGGGGAGCTGTTTTTT
TRBJ1-1	once	TRBV19	.	CASSIGNGRENTEAFF	TGTGCCAGTAGTATTGGAAACGGCAGGGAGAACACTGAAGCTTTCTTT
TRBJ2-3	.	TRBV9	TRBD2	CASSVTSGRTDTQYF	TGTGCCAGCAGCGTCACTAGCGGGAGAACAGATACGCAGTATTTT
TRBJ2-7	.	TRBV28	.	CASSGGNRYEQYF	TGTGCCAGCAGTGGGGGGAACAGATACGAGCAGTACTTC
TRBJ2-7	.	TRBV2	TRBD1	CASSPDRVLAYEQYF	TGTGCCAGCAGCCCCGACAGGGTTCTGGCCTACGAGCAGTACTTC
TRBJ2-1	.	TRBV24-1	TRBD2	CATSDLAHYGTSGSDEQFF	TGTGCCACCAGTGATTTGGCACATTATGGGACTAGCGGGAGCGATGAGCAGTTCTTC
TRBJ1-5	.	TRBV27	.	CASSLVGFEQPQHF	TGTGCCAGCAGTTTAGTAGGGTTCGAGCAGCCCCAGCATTTT
TRBJ2-1	.	TRBV11-2	.	CASSLRGGTASYNEQFF	TGTGCCAGCAGCTTACGAGGGGGGACAGCATCCTACAATGAGCAGTTCTTC
TRBJ2-5	.	TRBV27	.	CASSSRSLETQYF	TGTGCCAGCAGTTCCCGATCGTTGGAGACCCAGTACTTC
TRBJ1-6	.	TRBV28	.	CASSSEGGLSPLHF	TGTGCCAGCAGTTCCGAAGGAGGTTTGTCACCCCTCCACTTT